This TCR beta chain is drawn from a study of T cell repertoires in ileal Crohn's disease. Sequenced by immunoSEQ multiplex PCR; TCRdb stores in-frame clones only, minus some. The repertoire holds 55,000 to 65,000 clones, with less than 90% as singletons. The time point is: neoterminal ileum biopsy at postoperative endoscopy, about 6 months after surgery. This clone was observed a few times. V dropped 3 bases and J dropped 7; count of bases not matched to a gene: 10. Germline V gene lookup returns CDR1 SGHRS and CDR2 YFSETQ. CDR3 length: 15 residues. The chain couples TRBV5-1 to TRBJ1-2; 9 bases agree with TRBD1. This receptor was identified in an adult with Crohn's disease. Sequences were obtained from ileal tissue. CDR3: CASSSDLTGGGGYTF. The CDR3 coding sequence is TGCGCCAGCAGCTCAGACTTAACAGGGGGCGGTGGCTACACCTTC.